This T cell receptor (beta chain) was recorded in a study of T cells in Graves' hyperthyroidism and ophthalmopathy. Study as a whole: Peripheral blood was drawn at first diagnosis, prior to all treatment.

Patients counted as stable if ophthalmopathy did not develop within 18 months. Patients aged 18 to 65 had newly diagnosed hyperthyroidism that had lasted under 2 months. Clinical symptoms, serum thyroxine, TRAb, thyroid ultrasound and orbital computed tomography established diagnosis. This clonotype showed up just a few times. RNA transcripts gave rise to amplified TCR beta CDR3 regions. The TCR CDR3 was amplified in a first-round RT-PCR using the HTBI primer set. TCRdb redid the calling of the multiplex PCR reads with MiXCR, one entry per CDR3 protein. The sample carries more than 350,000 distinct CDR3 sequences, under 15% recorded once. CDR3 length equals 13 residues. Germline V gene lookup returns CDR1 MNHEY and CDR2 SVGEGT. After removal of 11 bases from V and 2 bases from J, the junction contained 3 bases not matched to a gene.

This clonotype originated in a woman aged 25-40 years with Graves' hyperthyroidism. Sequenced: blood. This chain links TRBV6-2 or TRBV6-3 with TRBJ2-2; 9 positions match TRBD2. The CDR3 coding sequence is TGTGCCGGCGGGAGGGAAAACACCGGGGAGCTGTTTTTT. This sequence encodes CAGGRENTGELFF.